This T cell receptor beta chain was documented in a study of cytomegalovirus exposure and HLA in healthy donors. General observations from the study: Some TCR beta chains (roughly 160 of them) were listed as cytomegalovirus-associated.

The V gene's germline CDR1 is MNHEY and CDR2 SMNVEV (reference sequence). Trimming removed 5 bases from V and 0 bases from J; junction bases left unmatched: 7. This CDR3 is 17 amino acids long. The repertoire was sequenced with immunoSEQ multiplex PCR; TCRdb's copy has only in-frame clones and lacks some. The sample lists some 140,000 clones; around nine tenths were seen once. Comment on this clone: What it recognizes is unknown.

This rearrangement joins TRBV27 to TRBJ1-6; TRBD1 matches 7 bases. Sequencing used PBMCs. This clonotype originated in a man in his late teens or twenties in good health and CMV-seropositive. In DNA, the CDR3 is TGTGCCAGCAGTGACAGGGTCGGGAGCTCCTATAATTCACCCCTCCACTTT. Translation gives CASSDRVGSSYNSPLHF.